A selection of T cell receptor beta chains follows, all from one sample in a study of identical twins. TCRdb analysed the 5' RACE reads with MiXCR anew, one entry per CDR3 protein. This table has 400,000 to 600,000 distinct CDR3 sequences, about a fifth appearing once. The same specimen was also included in a second study, on yellow fever vaccine responses in identical twins.

Sequencing was done on a sample of CD4+ T cells sorted from blood. The receptors originated from a woman aged 18-35 years in good health. Both conserved end residues are part of each CDR3. A D gene is named only where the DNA matches it firmly. Size tells how often a clone was seen (once, few, many) or the class of an expanded clone, and some rows leave it out.

>TRBJ1-4|14|NA|TRBD1|TRBV3-1
CASRAQGANEKLFF
TGTGCCAGCAGAGCCCAGGGGGCTAATGAAAAACTGTTTTTT
>TRBJ1-3|15|few|NA|TRBV3-1
CASSQGVRPGNTIYF
TGTGCCAGCAGCCAAGGGGTCAGGCCTGGAAACACCATATATTTT
>TRBJ1-4|14|NA|NA|TRBV10-3
CATSQGSTNEKLFF
TGTGCCACCAGTCAGGGGTCAACTAATGAAAAACTGTTTTTT
>TRBJ2-3|17|NA|TRBD2|TRBV7-6
CASSLGASGSFPDTQYF
TGTGCCAGCAGCTTAGGAGCTAGCGGGAGTTTCCCAGATACGCAGTATTTT
>TRBJ2-3|16|NA|TRBD2|TRBV20-1
CSASPLAGGPTDTQYF
TGCAGTGCTAGTCCTCTAGCGGGAGGGCCCACAGATACGCAGTATTTT
>TRBJ2-3|17|NA|TRBD2|TRBV6-1
CASSRTSGGGGTDTQYF
TGTGCCAGCAGTAGGACTAGCGGGGGTGGGGGCACAGATACGCAGTATTTT
>TRBJ1-5|19|NA|TRBD1|TRBV19
CASSYDRTGGNRPRVPQHF
TGTGCCAGTAGCTATGATCGGACAGGGGGTAATCGCCCCCGGGTGCCCCAGCATTTT
>TRBJ1-1|13|few|NA|TRBV5-1
CASSSPGNTEAFF
TGCGCCAGCAGCTCCCCGGGGAACACTGAAGCTTTCTTT
>TRBJ2-1|15|few|TRBD2|TRBV20-1
CSALIAGGPVYEQFF
TGCAGTGCCTTAATAGCGGGAGGGCCTGTTTATGAGCAGTTCTTC
>TRBJ1-4|13|NA|NA|TRBV27
CASSFFESEKLFF
TGTGCCAGCAGTTTTTTTGAGAGTGAAAAACTGTTTTTT
>TRBJ2-1|18|few|TRBD1|TRBV12-3/TRBV12-4
CASSPHTLRDRFYNEQFF
TGTGCCAGCAGTCCTCATACCCTCCGGGACAGATTTTACAATGAGCAGTTCTTC
>TRBJ2-1|15|few|NA|TRBV12-3/TRBV12-4
CASIQGRGSYNEQFF
TGTGCCAGCATCCAGGGGAGGGGTTCCTACAATGAGCAGTTCTTC
>TRBJ1-1|14|few|NA|TRBV7-9
CASSPGGHGTEAFF
TGTGCCAGCAGCCCCGGGGGGCACGGCACTGAAGCTTTCTTT
>TRBJ2-3|16|NA|TRBD2|TRBV19
CASSPLSGSPGDTQYF
TGTGCCAGTAGTCCACTGAGCGGGAGCCCAGGAGATACGCAGTATTTT
>TRBJ1-2|13|NA|NA|TRBV12-3/TRBV12-4
CASRSGQSYGYTF
TGTGCCAGCAGATCCGGACAGTCTTATGGCTACACCTTC
>TRBJ1-4|16|few|TRBD1|TRBV6-1
CASSSHRGKGNEKLFF
TGTGCCAGCAGTAGTCACAGGGGAAAGGGTAATGAAAAACTGTTTTTT
>TRBJ1-1|12|NA|NA|TRBV5-1
CASSFTGSEAFF
TGCGCCAGCAGCTTTACAGGGTCTGAAGCTTTCTTT
>TRBJ1-1|16|few|NA|TRBV3-1
CASSLSTLGGDTEAFF
TGTGCCAGCAGCCTGTCTACACTGGGAGGGGACACTGAAGCTTTCTTT
>TRBJ2-1|14|few|TRBD2|TRBV12-3/TRBV12-4
CASSLRTSGDRQFF
TGTGCCAGCAGTTTAAGGACTAGCGGGGATCGGCAGTTCTTC
>TRBJ1-4|11|few|NA|TRBV29-1
CSTLLGEKLFF
TGCAGCACCCTCTTGGGCGAAAAACTGTTTTTT
>TRBJ2-1|14|NA|NA|TRBV3-1
CASRRNGNSNEQFF
TGTGCCAGCAGAAGAAACGGGAATAGCAATGAGCAGTTCTTC
>TRBJ1-2|12|NA|NA|TRBV28
CATAGDHYGYTF
TGTGCCACCGCAGGGGACCACTATGGCTACACCTTC
>TRBJ2-1|15|NA|TRBD2|TRBV10-1
CASSERSGMTNEQFF
TGCGCCAGCAGTGAAAGAAGCGGGATGACGAATGAGCAGTTCTTC
>TRBJ2-3|16|NA|NA|TRBV12-3/TRBV12-4
CASSLALSSRTDTQYF
TGTGCCAGCAGTTTAGCGCTTTCAAGCCGCACAGATACGCAGTATTTT
>TRBJ2-7|16|few|NA|TRBV5-1
CASSSFSKRTRNEQYF
TGCGCCAGCAGCTCCTTTTCGAAGCGCACGCGGAACGAGCAGTACTTC
>TRBJ1-6|15|few|TRBD1|TRBV4-2
CASSQLDRENSPLHF
TGTGCCAGCAGCCAACTAGACAGGGAGAATTCACCCCTCCACTTT
>TRBJ2-2|13|NA|NA|TRBV4-1
CASSREYTGELFF
TGCGCCAGCAGCCGAGAATACACCGGGGAGCTGTTTTTT
>TRBJ1-3|13|few|NA|TRBV29-1
CSVQQGSGNTIYF
TGCAGCGTTCAACAGGGCTCTGGAAACACCATATATTTT
>TRBJ2-1|15|few|NA|TRBV5-1
CASSIGQSSYNEQFF
TGCGCCAGCAGCATTGGACAGAGCTCCTACAATGAGCAGTTCTTC
>TRBJ2-1|13|few|NA|TRBV12-3/TRBV12-4
CASKLSVPHEQFF
TGTGCCAGCAAATTATCGGTCCCGCATGAGCAGTTCTTC
>TRBJ2-1|10|NA|NA|TRBV29-1
CSVGYNEQFF
TGCAGCGTTGGGTACAATGAGCAGTTCTTC